This T cell receptor (beta chain) was identified in a study of graft-versus-host responses after intestinal transplantation. The germline V gene encodes CDR1 SGHTA and CDR2 FQGTGA. The CDR3 spans 14 residues. V was shortened by 2 bases and J by 4 bases, with 6 bases between the two germline ends. The table came from immunoSEQ multiplex PCR; TCRdb's copy has only in-frame clones and leaves some out. The sample includes some 96,000 clones, roughly 84% of them seen just once. As to this clone: The antigen remains undetermined.

The source was unstimulated CD4+ T cells sorted from spleen or lymph node cells, collected before transplant. The source of this sequence is a human donor who was the organ donor for an intestinal transplant. This sequence joins TRBV7-3 and TRBJ1-6; D gene unclear. The DNA for the CDR3 is TGTGCCAGCAGCTTACTTGGTTATAATTCACCCCTCCACTTT. The encoded protein is CASSLLGYNSPLHF.